This T cell receptor beta chain originates from a study of cytomegalovirus exposure and HLA in healthy donors. Study conclusions and caveats: Later analysis demonstrated an association between a missense DCLRE1C variant and TCR beta V- and J-gene trimming. There was a cluster of highly shared sequence variants that was likely a sequencing artifact.

The germline gives CDR1 SGHTA, CDR2 FQGTGA. Trimming at V came to 4 bases and at J to 6 bases, leaving 3 bases not matched to a gene. The CDR3 is made up of 13 amino acids. The study ran its PCR with 60 Vbeta and 13 Jbeta primers. Here immunoSEQ multiplex PCR was the method, and the copy in TCRdb shows in-frame clones only, minus some. The sample carries about 130,000 clones, 65% to 90% recorded once. For this clone: Its antigen is as yet unknown.

Material: PBMCs. This sequence joins TRBV7-3 and TRBJ1-2; 9 nucleotides align to TRBD1. The receptor's source is a man in his forties or fifties in good health and CMV-seronegative. In DNA, the CDR3 is TGTGCCAGCAGCTCCCGGACAGGGGATGGCTACACCTTC. This codes for CASSSRTGDGYTF.